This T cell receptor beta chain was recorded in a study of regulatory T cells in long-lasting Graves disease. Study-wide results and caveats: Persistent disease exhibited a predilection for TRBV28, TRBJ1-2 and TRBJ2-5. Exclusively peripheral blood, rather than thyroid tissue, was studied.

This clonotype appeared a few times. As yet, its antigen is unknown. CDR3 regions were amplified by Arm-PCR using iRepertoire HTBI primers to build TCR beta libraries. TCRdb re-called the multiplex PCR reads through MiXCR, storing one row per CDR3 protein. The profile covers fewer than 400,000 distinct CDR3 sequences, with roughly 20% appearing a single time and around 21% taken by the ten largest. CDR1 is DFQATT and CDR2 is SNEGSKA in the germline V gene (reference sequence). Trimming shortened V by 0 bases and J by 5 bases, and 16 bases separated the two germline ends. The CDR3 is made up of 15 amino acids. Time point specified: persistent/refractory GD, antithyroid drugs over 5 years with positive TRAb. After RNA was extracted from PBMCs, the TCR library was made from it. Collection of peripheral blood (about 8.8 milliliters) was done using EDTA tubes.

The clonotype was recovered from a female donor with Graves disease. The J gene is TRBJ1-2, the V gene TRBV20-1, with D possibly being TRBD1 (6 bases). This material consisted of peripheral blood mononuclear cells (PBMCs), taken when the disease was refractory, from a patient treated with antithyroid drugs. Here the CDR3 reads CSARDLGSGEYGYTF. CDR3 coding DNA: TGCAGTGCTAGAGATTTAGGTTCAGGGGAATATGGCTACACCTTC.